This T cell receptor (beta chain) was recorded in a study of OX40 agonist ivuxolimab in advanced cancers. Study background: Three patients, one with hepatocellular carcinoma and two with cutaneous melanoma, achieved partial responses.

Whole-study findings and limits: Dose levels from 0.1 to 3.0 mg/kg saw CD4+ and CD8+ blood T cells expand clonally by week 6.

The table came from immunoSEQ multiplex PCR; TCRdb's copy has only in-frame clones and leaves some out. The profile shows about 50,000 clones, approximately 86% of them singletons. Per the germline V gene, CDR1 is MGHRA and CDR2 is YSYEKL. The CDR3 is 15 amino acids. V lost 1 base to trimming and J lost 1 base, with 11 bases between them. A note on this clone: The target antigen is unknown.

Sequences were derived from CD4+ or CD8+ T cells sorted from blood, sampled in a trial of the OX40 agonist ivuxolimab. The V call is TRBV4-1, the J call TRBJ2-7; D is possibly TRBD1 (5 bases). The source is an adult with an advanced solid tumor such as melanoma, head and neck, liver or kidney cancer. The CDR3 loop is CASSQARTPSYEQYF. Written as DNA, the CDR3 is TGCGCCAGCAGCCAAGCACGGACACCTTCCTACGAGCAGTACTTC.